The TCR beta chain under discussion was sequenced for a study of cytomegalovirus exposure and HLA in healthy donors. Study context: A preliminary data release comprised tens of millions of unique TCRs obtained from HLA-typed donors. The study, taken as a whole, reports: The HLA-A and HLA-B alleles of most subjects were reportedly predicted accurately from TCR beta sequences. Certain sequence variants were highly shared and formed a cluster, and this cluster was likely a sequencing artifact. Among immune exposure information, only CMV serostatus was available.

Amplification used 60 Vbeta primers and 13 Jbeta primers. The table came from immunoSEQ multiplex PCR; TCRdb's copy has only in-frame clones and leaves some out. The sample holds around 150,000 clones, 76% seen once. Looked up from germline, CDR1 is MNHNY and CDR2 is SVGAGI (reference sequence). The CDR3 sequence is 10 residues long. V lost 8 bases and J lost 3, with 5 bases in between. A word on this clone: The antigen remains undetermined.

This receptor was identified in a man aged 18 to 29 in good health and CMV-seronegative. The chain carries TRBV6-6 and TRBJ2-7; possibly TRBD2 for D (5 bases). The material sequenced was PBMCs. The CDR3 reads CASRDYEQYF. The CDR3, as DNA: TGTGCCAGCCGGGACTACGAGCAGTACTTC.